This TCR beta chain was sequenced during a study of blood T cell repertoires in COVID-19. Study summary: Material from acute and convalescent COVID-19 was sourced from the United States, Italy and Spain. T cells, B-cell-depleted T cells, or PBMCs supplied cDNA or gDNA.

In germline, CDR1 is MGHRA, CDR2 YSYEKL. Deletions cut 0 bases from V and 2 bases from J, with 14 bases between. The CDR3 consists of 17 residues. Authors' processing steps: Amplified reference gene primers provided the basis for estimating nucleated cell counts. Assay used: immunoSEQ multiplex PCR; TCRdb lists only in-frame clones, some missing. V and J calls and clone size are as listed in that table; D and trimming were resolved from the DNA. The sample records 110,000 to 150,000 clones, roughly 88% being singletons. The table lists this clone with a few counts. The source material was peripheral blood. The chain combines TRBV4-1 with TRBJ1-5; TRBD1 is a possible D gene (6 bases). The sequence came from a man in his 60s with active or convalescent COVID-19. DNA of the CDR3: TGCGCCAGCAGCCAAGATTTTCCACAGGGTCGCAATCAGCCCCAGCATTTT. It yields the protein CASSQDFPQGRNQPQHF.